This passage covers 11 T cell receptor beta chains from one sample sequenced in a study of cytomegalovirus exposure and HLA in healthy donors. PCR involved 60 Vbeta and 13 Jbeta primers. Assay: immunoSEQ multiplex PCR; the TCRdb copy retains only in-frame clones and omits some. The sample includes 90,000 or so clones, 75% to 80% of them seen just once. Sequencing was done on a sample of PBMCs. The receptor source for this set is a female donor in good health and CMV-seronegative.

This clone was seen more than once but under ten times. V is TRBV5-8 and J is TRBJ1-6; TRBD1 is a possible D gene (6 bases). Trimming shortened V by 2 bases and J by 7 bases, and 19 bases separated the two germline ends. Germline values: CDR1 SGHTS, CDR2 YDEGEE. The CDR3 has 17 amino acids. DNA for the CDR3: TGTGCCAGCAGCTTAAGCACAGGGACCTCCTTCAATTCACCCCTCCACTTT. It is translated as CASSLSTGTSFNSPLHF.

The chain carries TRBV5-1 and TRBJ2-1, with 7 bases that match TRBD1. The ends lost 3 bases at V and 10 bases at J; junction bases unmatched: 4. This CDR3 has 12 residues. Germline V gene sequence: CDR1 SGHRS, CDR2 YFSETQ. The CDR3 is CASSSSDREQFF. The CDR3 nucleotides read TGCGCCAGCAGCTCTTCGGACAGGGAGCAGTTCTTC.

The rearrangement joins TRBV20-1 to TRBJ2-1; unclear D gene. Germline CDR1 DFQATT, CDR2 SNEGSKA (reference sequence). The CDR3 consists of 11 residues. V lost 3 bases to trimming and J lost 10 bases, with 10 bases between them. CDR3 loop: CSARLLREQFF. The CDR3 bases are TGCAGTGCTAGGTTGTTACGGGAGCAGTTCTTC.

The chain couples TRBV28 to TRBJ1-6, with 8 positions matching TRBD1. V lost 6 bases, J lost 6 bases, and 13 bases stayed unmatched. This CDR3 is 17 amino acids long. CDR1 MDHEN and CDR2 SYDVKM come from the germline V gene. The CDR3 is CASSHRQGTGFNSPLHF. CDR3 coding DNA: TGTGCCAGCAGCCACAGACAGGGGACGGGTTTTAATTCACCCCTCCACTTT.

This chain joins TRBV25-1 and TRBJ2-7; 8 positions agree with TRBD2. CDR3 length: 15 amino acids. CDR1 and CDR2 (germline): MGHDK, SYGVNS. V dropped 1 base and J dropped 1; count of bases not matched to a gene: 3. The DNA of the CDR3 is TGTGCCAGCAGTGAATTGGGCGGGAGGTCCTACGAGCAGTACTTC. As protein: CASSELGGRSYEQYF.

The chain joins TRBV19 to TRBJ1-1, with D possibly TRBD1 on 6 matching bases. The CDR3 length is 14 residues. Germline CDR1 is LNHDA and CDR2 is SQIVND (reference sequence). The ends were cut back, 3 bases at V and 1 base at J, with 9 bases in the middle. Here the CDR3 reads CASSIGRGNTEAFF. CDR3 nucleotides: TGTGCCAGTAGTATCGGCAGGGGGAACACTGAAGCTTTCTTT.

The V gene is TRBV30, the J gene TRBJ2-3, with TRBD2 matching over 7 bases. The CDR3 runs 14 residues. V was pared by 5 bases and J by 3 bases, with 8 bases of the junction left unmatched. Germline V lookup: CDR1 GTSNPN, CDR2 SVGIG (reference sequence). DNA for the CDR3: TGTGCCTGGGGCACTTGGGGGGGAACAGATACGCAGTATTTT. Protein: CAWGTWGGTDTQYF. Complete variable domain (other parts from reference TRBV30 and TRBJ2-3): SQTIHQWPATLVQPVGSPLSLECTVEGTSNPNLYWYRQAAGRGLQLLFYSVGIGQISSEVPQNLSASRPQDRQFILSSKKLLLSDSGFYLCAWGTWGGTDTQYFGPGTRLTVL.

The chain is built from TRBV5-1 and TRBJ1-5; D unclear. Germline V gene lookup returns CDR1 SGHRS and CDR2 YFSETQ. The CDR3 runs to 17 residues. With 0 bases removed from V and 7 bases from J, the gap between germline ends came to 20 bases. CDR3 sequence (DNA): TGCGCCAGCAGCTTGGGGAGACAAGGGAGGAATGGACAGCCCCAGCATTTT. Amino acids: CASSLGRQGRNGQPQHF. The complete variable domain, with remaining parts taken from reference TRBV5-1 and TRBJ1-5, reads KAGVTQTPRYLIKTRGQQVTLSCSPISGHRSVSWYQQTPGQGLQFLFEYFSETQRNKGNFPGRFSGRQFSNSRSEMNVSTLELGDSALYLCASSLGRQGRNGQPQHFGDGTRLSIL.

This chain joins TRBV5-1 and TRBJ2-1, with TRBD2 matching over 8 bases. CDR3 length: 17 residues. With 4 bases clipped from V and 5 bases from J, the junction kept 14 bases outside the gene matches. The V gene's germline CDR1 is SGHRS and CDR2 YFSETQ. The CDR3: CASSPFTGGVTNNEQFF. The CDR3 DNA reads TGCGCCAGCAGCCCTTTTACGGGGGGGGTGACCAACAATGAGCAGTTCTTC.

The V gene is TRBV11-3, the J gene TRBJ2-1, with D possibly matching TRBD1 (6 bases). CDR3 length equals 14 residues. V lost 0 bases and J 5 bases, leaving 8 bases between the germline ends. The V gene's germline CDR1 is SGHNT and CDR2 YENEEA. CDR3 nucleotide sequence: TGTGCCAGCAGCTTAGACACAGGGAACAATGAGCAGTTCTTC. Protein: CASSLDTGNNEQFF.

This clone showed up just a few times. The chain has TRBV19 and TRBJ1-1; D is perhaps TRBD1 (5 bases). Germline assignment: CDR1 LNHDA and CDR2 SQIVND (reference sequence). This CDR3 contains 15 residues. V was cut by 3 bases and J by 2 bases, with 13 bases left in between. In DNA, the CDR3 is TGTGCCAGTAGTATTACGACAGCTCATAACACTGAAGCTTTCTTT. Amino acids: CASSITTAHNTEAFF.